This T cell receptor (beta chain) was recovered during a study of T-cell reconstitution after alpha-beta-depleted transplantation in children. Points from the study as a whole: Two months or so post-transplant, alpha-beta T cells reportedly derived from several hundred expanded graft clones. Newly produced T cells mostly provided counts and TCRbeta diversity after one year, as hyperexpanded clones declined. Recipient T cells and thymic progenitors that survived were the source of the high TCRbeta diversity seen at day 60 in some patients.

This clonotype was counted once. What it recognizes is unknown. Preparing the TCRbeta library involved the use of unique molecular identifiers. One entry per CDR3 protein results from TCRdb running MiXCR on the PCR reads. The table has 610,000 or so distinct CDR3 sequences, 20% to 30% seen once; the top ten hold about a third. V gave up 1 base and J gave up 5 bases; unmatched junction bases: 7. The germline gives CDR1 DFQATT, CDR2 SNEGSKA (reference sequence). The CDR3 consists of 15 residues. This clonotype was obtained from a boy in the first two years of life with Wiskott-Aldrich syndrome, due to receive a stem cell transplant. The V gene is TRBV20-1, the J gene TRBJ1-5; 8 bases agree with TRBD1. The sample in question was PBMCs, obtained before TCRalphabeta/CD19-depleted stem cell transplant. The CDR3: CSARGPGGYHQPQHF. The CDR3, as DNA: TGCAGTGCTAGAGGTCCAGGGGGCTATCATCAGCCCCAGCATTTT.